This TCR beta chain was captured in a study of radiotherapy plus CTLA-4 blockade in lung cancer. Study details: An objective response was seen in around a sixth of patients, and disease control in around 33%.

Focal radiation and CTLA-4 blockade (ipilimumab) were tested in chemo-refractory metastatic non-small-cell lung cancer patients. The length of the CDR3 is 17 residues. The germline CDR1 and CDR2 sequences are SGHVS and FNYEAQ. The V segment lost 1 base and the J segment 7 bases; nucleotides outside the gene matches: 10. Sequenced by immunoSEQ multiplex PCR; TCRdb stores in-frame clones only, minus some. The table has 81,000 or so clones, about four fifths seen once; the top ten hold roughly 15%. Remarks on this clone: The antigen is not known.

Study results and caveats: Tumor-origin TCR clones grew in blood after radiotherapy plus ipilimumab.

The chain is built from TRBV7-6 and TRBJ1-4, with 9 bases identical to TRBD1. The input for sequencing was peripheral blood, taken from a patient treated with radiotherapy plus ipilimumab. This receptor was obtained from a human donor with non-small cell lung cancer that progressed on radiotherapy plus ipilimumab. The CDR3 sequence: CASSLVPPDRGFEKLFF. The CDR3 DNA sequence: TGTGCCAGCAGCTTAGTTCCCCCGGACAGGGGATTTGAAAAACTGTTTTTT.